This T cell receptor (beta chain) was identified in a study of T cell clusters in autoimmune cytopenias (dated by TCRdb to between 2018 and 2021). Looking at the study overall: Of the 45 or so healthy donor controls, approximately 24 were female, and the group had a mean age of 56 years and a median age of roughly 62 years. For primary cytopenia, the controls were about two dozen age-matched healthy donors, and for secondary cytopenia, the controls were around 13 age-matched CLL patients. The goal of the study was to find out whether patients with autoimmune cytopenia have a disease-specific immune repertoire signature that could be used as a blood-based biomarker. TRB sequencing reached a median depth of approximately 50,000 reads per sample and yielded a median of about 2,200 distinct TRB clonotypes per sample. Alongside healthy, CLL and autoimmune hepatitis controls, autoimmune cytopenia patients had their peripheral blood TRB and IGH repertoires sequenced at active disease and again during treatment follow-up. The comparison group for autoimmune hepatitis repertoires was 20 to 25 healthy donors matched for age and sex. Findings and caveats that apply to the study as a whole: TRB repertoire shifts, with less even repertoires observed in secondary cytopenia and CLL, were mostly attributed to lymphoma bias rather than autoimmunity. The T cell clusters were only ever defined in silico, so experimental validation of their functional role was still needed. GLIPH suggested that primary autoimmune cytopenia patients lacked physiological T cell clusters: 40 to 60 clusters were exclusive to healthy donors versus about 17 exclusive to patients. In the comparison of secondary cytopenia with CLL, the cluster-lack signature was not observed, apparently because the dominant lymphoma-associated repertoire masked the signature. Compared with active autoimmune hepatitis patients, healthy donors had almost three times as many exclusive TRB clusters, a finding consistent with an autoimmunity-wide signature.

TRB rearrangements were amplified by multiplex PCR following a touch-down protocol, with the TRB-A and TRB-B primer pools mixed in one tube. Illumina adapters and sample indices were attached to the amplicons through two consecutive PCR reactions using Phusion HS II polymerase. The amplicons were gel-purified using the NucleoSpin Gel and PCR Clean-up kit, after which quantification was performed by Qubit and quality was checked on an Agilent 2100 Bioanalyzer. Sequencing of the libraries was done on an Illumina MiSeq with 600-cycle, single-indexed, paired-end runs. The study's own analysis went as follows. Alignment and assembly of TRB reads were performed with MiXCR version 2.1.12 and the default MiXCR reference library. Each unique CDR3 nucleotide sequence defined a clone, and only productive sequences with at least two reads were analysed. Repertoire diversity was assessed by alpha-parameterized diversity profiles (alpha 0 to 5), including Shannon (alpha 1) and Simpson (alpha 2) indices, computed with an R script. Combinatorial TRB VJ usage was computed with the tcR package and compared between cohorts by principal component analysis with ade4. Using GLIPH, TCRbeta CDR3s were clustered on pairs of cohorts matched for age and read depth, and a Wilcoxon test was used to compare cluster frequencies. TCRdb reprocessed the reads and provides one entry for every CDR3 protein sequence; no DNA is given. The V and J calls were not made by the authors but by TCRdb's processing. The table for this sample lists roughly 16,000 distinct CDR3 sequences. The top ten constitute about 3.8% of the sample.

CDR1 and CDR2 are read off the germline V gene (reference sequence) as LNHDA and SQIVND. The CDR3 runs 15 residues from the cysteine to the phenylalanine. DNA is not recorded here. Each sample's TRB amplification started from 250 ng of peripheral blood genomic DNA, which corresponds to 38,000 or so genome equivalents. Regarding this clonotype: This receptor's antigen is unknown.

These records were also assigned to another study, of T cell repertoires in aging, cancer and after chemotherapy. The second study's paper adds: The donors fell into six age groups ranging from 30 or younger to 70 or older, and each group had at least three individuals. Healthy donor control TCR repertoires were recorded over several months to years and showed clear clonal overlap across re-sampling. The full dataset contained several million TCR reads. Compared with age-matched healthy donors, untreated patients with hematological or solid cancers had significantly lower TCR diversity and higher clonality in blood. Declining TCR diversity with age in healthy donors was mainly explained by loss of richness; in cancer patients, loss of evenness also contributed. In both cancer cohorts, median generation probability rose over the chemotherapy interval, which suggests that the repertoire was reconstituted through rebound thymic output. According to the authors, the repertoire data do not permit conclusions about immunological memory after chemotherapy. To look at immunoaging and at how T cells reconstitute after chemotherapy, the study profiled TCR beta repertoires in peripheral blood from both healthy donors and cancer patients. Alongside approximately 97 healthy donors serving as a reference group, the cohort included some 220 cancer patients, of whom about 94 had hematological cancers and fewer than 130 had solid cancers. TRB sequences were processed with MiXCR versions 2.12 and 3.0.5. Repertoire metrics included Shannon diversity, evenness, clonality (one minus evenness), and alpha-parameterized diversity profiles from alpha 0 to 5. Generation probabilities of clones in paired pre- and post-chemotherapy samples were computed with the IGoR algorithm.

Sample: peripheral blood. This receptor was taken from a human donor in good health. The V and J segments used are TRBV19 and TRBJ2-1; TCRdb returns TRBD2, unconfirmable since there is no DNA. The CDR3 region reads CASSSTSGSPNEQFF.